This is a list of T cell receptor beta chains from one sample in a study of blood T cell repertoires in COVID-19. Using immunoSEQ multiplex PCR, the repertoire was profiled, and TCRdb retains in-frame clones only, with some absent. This table has approximately 170,000 clones, about 83% appearing once. Source material: peripheral blood. The receptors shown here come from a man aged 18 to 30 with active or convalescent COVID-19. Both conserved end residues are part of each CDR3. The D gene is left open where the match is weak.

D	length	V	J	DNA	CDR3
TRBD1	16	TRBV5-5	TRBJ2-2	TGTGCCAGCAGTACTCCGGGACAGGGGAAGGCCGGGGAGCTGTTTTTT	CASSTPGQGKAGELFF
-	15	TRBV19	TRBJ2-3	TGTGCCAGTAGTATAGGATTGGGAGCAACAGATACGCAGTATTTT	CASSIGLGATDTQYF
TRBD1	15	TRBV9	TRBJ1-6	TGTGCCAGCAATGGACAGGGGGCCGAGAATTCACCCCTCCACTTT	CASNGQGAENSPLHF
-	15	TRBV19	TRBJ2-5	TGTGCCACCTCAGGGGCGGGGGTCGTTAGGGAGACCCAGTACTTC	CATSGAGVVRETQYF
-	14	TRBV7-8	TRBJ1-1	TGTGCCAGCAGCTTAGCCGGGATGAACACTGAAGCTTTCTTT	CASSLAGMNTEAFF
-	12	TRBV14	TRBJ1-3	TGTGCCAGCAGCCAAGTCCTCAACACCATATATTTT	CASSQVLNTIYF
-	14	TRBV15	TRBJ2-3	TGTGCCACCAGCAGAGACGGGAACACAGATACGCAGTATTTT	CATSRDGNTDTQYF
-	11	TRBV10-3	TRBJ2-2	TGTGCCATCTCGTCTGTCGGGGAGCTGTTTTTT	CAISSVGELFF
TRBD2	15	TRBV18	TRBJ2-3	TGTGCCAGCCAGGCCTCTAGCGGGAGTACAGATACGCAGTATTTT	CASQASSGSTDTQYF
TRBD1	16	TRBV28	TRBJ1-2	TGTGCCAGCAGTTTCCACCATCGGGGACAGGGGTTTGGCTACACCTTC	CASSFHHRGQGFGYTF
TRBD2	17	TRBV19	TRBJ2-3	TGTGCCACCAAGAGGCGGGAGGGGATCCCCTCCACAGATACGCAGTATTTT	CATKRREGIPSTDTQYF
-	13	TRBV6-5	TRBJ1-2	TGTGCCAGCAGTCGTCTACAGGGCTATGGCTACACCTTC	CASSRLQGYGYTF
TRBD2	14	TRBV6-6	TRBJ2-4	TGTGCCAGCAGCCCTACGGGGGGAGCGAACATTCAGTACTTC	CASSPTGGANIQYF
TRBD1	16	TRBV10-1	TRBJ1-2	TGCGCCAGCAGTGGGGGGGACAGGGGAGAGGACTATGGCTACACCTTC	CASSGGDRGEDYGYTF
-	15	TRBV5-1	TRBJ2-1	TGCGCCAGCAGCTTGGTGGGGCTCTCCTACAATGAGCAGTTCTTC	CASSLVGLSYNEQFF
TRBD2	14	TRBV20-1	TRBJ2-5	TGCAGTGCTAGTCCAGGACTAGCTGGGGAGACCCAGTACTTC	CSASPGLAGETQYF
TRBD1	15	TRBV5-1	TRBJ1-1	TGCGCCAGCAGTCAGCAGGGGGCTGGGAACACTGAAGCTTTCTTT	CASSQQGAGNTEAFF
-	13	TRBV30	TRBJ2-7	TGTGCCTGGAGTGGTCCACTAGGAGTCGAGCAGTACTTC	CAWSGPLGVEQYF
-	14	TRBV9	TRBJ1-5	TGTGCCAGCAGCCAAGGGGGGGAGGAAGAGCCCCAGCATTTT	CASSQGGEEEPQHF
-	14	TRBV9	TRBJ1-2	TGTGCCAGCAGCGGCCCTTGGGGGGGCGATGGCTACACCTTC	CASSGPWGGDGYTF
-	14	TRBV10-2	TRBJ1-6	TGCGCCAGCAGTGAGTCAAGTGCAGGTTCACCCCTCCACTTT	CASSESSAGSPLHF
-	11	TRBV7-3	TRBJ1-1	TGTGCCAGCAGTCAGGGCACTGAAGCTTTCTTT	CASSQGTEAFF
-	14	TRBV2	TRBJ1-4	TGTGCCAGCTGGTTTGCGGGGACTAATGAAAAACTGTTTTTT	CASWFAGTNEKLFF
-	13	TRBV7-8	TRBJ1-1	TGTGCCAGCAGCTTCACGACAGTCACTGAAGCTTTCTTT	CASSFTTVTEAFF